This TCR beta chain originates from a study of T cells after yellow fever vaccination. Whole-study findings and limits: Peaking on day 5 versus 15, the secondary response was faster but weaker. Subsequent booster samples again held most clones from primary vaccination (96% CD4, roughly 88% CD8).

They built TCR cDNA with 5'RACE template switching, a step that put in a universal primer site and UMIs. TCRdb ran MiXCR on the 5' RACE reads and lists one entry per CDR3 protein. The sample gives tens of thousands of distinct CDR3 sequences, around 5.2% of which show up once; about 19% is in the top ten. V gave up 3 bases and J gave up 6 bases, with 18 bases separating them. Germline CDR1 LNHDA, CDR2 SQIVND (reference sequence). The CDR3 runs 16 residues. Sample: PBMCs, either bulk or a sorted T-cell subset (CD4+, CD8+, memory, or dextramer-sorted; not recorded which), taken around 45 days after the first yellow fever vaccination. The sequence was obtained from a man between 18 and 29 years old who received the YFV17D yellow fever vaccine. The gene calls are TRBV19 and TRBJ1-5; D is unresolved. The CDR3 loop is CASSIGVGGGSQPQHF. The CDR3 region has the DNA TGTGCCAGTAGTATCGGGGTGGGCGGAGGGAGTCAGCCCCAGCATTTT.